The 20 T cell receptor beta chains listed next were all sequenced from one sample in a study of T cells expressing NK-cell markers. TCRdb derives one entry per CDR3 protein from the 5' RACE reads, leaving out DNA. Its table lists 400,000 or so distinct CDR3 sequences. Material for sequencing was blood T cells: a sorted CD56 or NKG2C T cell subset, CD4+ or CD8+ T cells, or bulk PBMC T cells (not recorded which). These receptor sequences come from a woman aged 45 to 65 in good health.

The chain has TRBV4-1 and TRBJ1-2; the D call from TCRdb, TRBD1, cannot be confirmed without DNA. The CDR3 loop spans 15 amino acids. Per the germline V gene, CDR1 is MGHRA and CDR2 is YSYEKL. CDR3 amino acids: CASSQETTGIGGYTF.

The chain combines TRBV20-1 with TRBJ2-5; TCRdb's D gene call, TRBD1, goes unchecked for lack of DNA. Germline CDR1 and CDR2: DFQATT and SNEGSKA (reference sequence). This CDR3 has 15 residues. CDR3 sequence: CSANPGKGNTETQYF.

CDR3 sequence reads: CASSQGRVRSIYNEQFF. The V call is TRBV4-1, the J call TRBJ2-1. The CDR3 contains 17 residues. Germline V gives CDR1 MGHRA, CDR2 YSYEKL.

V is TRBV11-2 and J is TRBJ2-3; the TCRdb D gene call, TRBD2, has no DNA to confirm it. This CDR3 has 15 amino acids. CDR1 and CDR2 (germline): SGHAT, FQNNGV. CDR3 sequence: CASSPVREAGVMQYF.

Here the CDR3 reads CAGPRDGGYEQYF. The chain uses TRBV27 and TRBJ2-7; as DNA is missing, the TRBD1 call by TCRdb cannot be tested. Germline V gene lookup returns CDR1 MNHEY and CDR2 SMNVEV (reference sequence). This CDR3 has 13 residues.

The chain couples TRBV20-1 to TRBJ1-2; without DNA, the TCRdb call of TRBD1 cannot be checked. The CDR3 is 14 residues long. Looked up from germline, CDR1 is DFQATT and CDR2 is SNEGSKA (reference sequence). CDR3 protein: CSASWDRGGGGYTF.

The gene calls are TRBV11-2 and TRBJ2-1; the D call from TCRdb, TRBD2, cannot be confirmed without DNA. The CDR3 spans 17 residues. Germline loops: CDR1 SGHAT, CDR2 FQNNGV. The CDR3 region is CASSSRTSESSYNEQFF. The entire variable domain, with the rest obtained from reference TRBV11-2 and TRBJ2-1, is as follows: EAGVAQSPRYKIIEKRQSVAFWCNPISGHATLYWYQQILGQGPKLLIQFQNNGVVDDSQLPKDRFSAERLKGVDSTLKIQPAKLEDSAVYLCASSSRTSESSYNEQFFGPGTRLTVL.

The rearrangement joins TRBV20-1 to TRBJ2-5; TCRdb returns TRBD1, unconfirmable since there is no DNA. Germline CDR1 reads DFQATT; CDR2 reads SNEGSKA (reference sequence). This CDR3 has 14 residues. CDR3 residues: CSASFGQGSETQYF.

The genes are TRBV12-3 or TRBV12-4 and TRBJ1-1; TCRdb reports TRBD1, a call that lacks DNA to check it against. There are 14 residues in the CDR3. This CDR3 reads CASTTGHSNTEAFF.

V usage is TRBV5-1 and J usage is TRBJ2-7. CDR1 is SGHRS, CDR2 YFSETQ, per germline. The CDR3 has 13 amino acids. CDR3 amino acids: CASSQVGAHEQYF.

The chain joins TRBV25-1 to TRBJ1-1; TCRdb's D call of TRBD1 is untestable without DNA. CDR1 and CDR2 (germline): MGHDK, SYGVNS. The CDR3 sequence is 15 residues long. Here the CDR3 reads CASSSQAAINTEAFF.

The chain employs TRBV20-1 and TRBJ1-1; TCRdb's D gene call, TRBD1, goes unchecked for lack of DNA. The CDR3 runs to 14 residues. The germline V gene encodes CDR1 DFQATT and CDR2 SNEGSKA (reference sequence). The CDR3 spells CSARGGGSNTEAFF.

V gene TRBV18 combines with J gene TRBJ2-5. This CDR3 region has 11 residues. Germline CDR1 reads KGHSH; CDR2 reads LQKENI. CDR3 in amino acids: CASSAQETQYF.

The chain employs TRBV12-3 or TRBV12-4 and TRBJ1-1. CDR3 length: 13 residues. The CDR3 sequence: CASSAGLNTEAFF.

The V gene is TRBV19, the J gene TRBJ2-1; TCRdb indicates TRBD2, and absent DNA this call remains unverified. In germline, CDR1 is LNHDA, CDR2 SQIVND (reference sequence). This CDR3 is built from 15 residues. This CDR3 is CASSIEGGRRNEQFF. The full variable domain, with the rest looked up from reference TRBV19 and TRBJ2-1, is DGGITQSPKYLFRKEGQNVTLSCEQNLNHDAMYWYRQDPGQGLRLIYYSQIVNDFQKGDIAEGYSVSREKKESFPLTVTSAQKNPTAFYLCASSIEGGRRNEQFFGPGTRLTVL.

The chain employs TRBV5-6 and TRBJ2-1. This CDR3 has 17 amino acids. The germline V gene encodes CDR1 SGHDT and CDR2 YYEEEE. The CDR3 region is CASSLATFVSSYNEQFF.

This rearrangement joins TRBV10-3 to TRBJ2-6; as DNA is missing, the TRBD1 call by TCRdb cannot be tested. Germline V gives CDR1 ENHRY, CDR2 SYGVKD. This CDR3 region has 17 residues. The CDR3 reads CAMGGQAIPSGANVLTF.

The CDR3 protein is CASSQERSGSGTGELFF. V usage is TRBV4-2 and J usage is TRBJ2-2; TCRdb designates TRBD2, a call that cannot be tested without DNA. The CDR3 sequence is 17 residues long. CDR1 is LGHNA, CDR2 YNFKEQ, per germline.

CDR3 protein: CASARWGAGDTQYF. The genes are TRBV27 and TRBJ2-3; the D call of TRBD1 rests on TCRdb alone, since no DNA is present to check it. CDR1 is MNHEY, CDR2 SMNVEV, per germline (reference sequence). The CDR3 runs 14 residues.

V is TRBV10-2 and J is TRBJ1-5; TCRdb outputs TRBD1, but without DNA this stays unchecked. CDR1 and CDR2 (germline): WSHSY, SAAADI. CDR3 size: 16 residues. Here the CDR3 reads CASREAGGDGNQPQHF.